The 19 T cell receptor beta chains reported below all come from one sample, sequenced in a study of siplizumab effects on memory and regulatory T cells. The method was immunoSEQ multiplex PCR; TCRdb's version includes in-frame clones alone and lacks a portion of them. This sample carries about 82,000 clones, approximately 86% of them seen once, and the ten largest clones take 1.5%. Sequencing used Tregs sorted from blood. These receptors originate from a human donor in good health.

The rearrangement links TRBV5-1 to TRBJ2-3; weak D call: TRBD2 (6 bases). The CDR3 covers 16 residues. Germline V gene sequence: CDR1 SGHRS, CDR2 YFSETQ. Trimming cost V 0 bases and J 0 bases, with 11 bases left between them. The CDR3 DNA reads TGCGCCAGCAGCTTGGGGGCGGGACTCAGCACAGATACGCAGTATTTT. Protein: CASSLGAGLSTDTQYF.

This chain connects TRBV27 to TRBJ1-2, with unresolved D. This CDR3 contains 14 residues. Between the trimmed V and J ends, which lost 3 bases and 5 bases, there was a span of 13 bases. Germline lookup yields CDR1 MNHEY and CDR2 SMNVEV (reference sequence). CDR3 residues: CASSFGRQPYGYTF. CDR3 nucleotides: TGTGCCAGCAGTTTCGGGCGGCAACCTTATGGCTACACCTTC.

This chain links TRBV27 with TRBJ2-2, with D possibly being TRBD2 (5 bases). The V gene lost 8 bases and the J gene lost 2 bases, with 12 bases spanning the gap. Looked up from germline, CDR1 is MNHEY and CDR2 is SMNVEV (reference sequence). This CDR3 contains 14 residues. As DNA, the CDR3 is TGTGCCAGCTGGAGGAGTGGTAACACCGGGGAGCTGTTTTTT. As protein: CASWRSGNTGELFF.

This clone was picked up one time. The chain links TRBV7-9 to TRBJ1-5; 8 bases match TRBD1. The germline CDR1 and CDR2 sequences are SEHNR and FQNEAQ (reference sequence). The V and J ends lost 2 bases and 0 bases, in that order; junction bases with no gene match: 0. The CDR3 sequence is 15 residues long. The CDR3 spells CASSLTGGSNQPQHF. For the CDR3, the DNA is TGTGCCAGCAGCTTAACAGGGGGTAGCAATCAGCCCCAGCATTTT.

Only a few counts were recorded for this clone. CDR3 loop: CASSLSLRSMNTEAFF. For the CDR3, the DNA is TGTGCCAGCAGTTTATCGTTACGCAGCATGAACACTGAAGCTTTCTTT. J is TRBJ1-1 and V is TRBV27; D is undetermined. Trimming took off 0 bases at V and 0 bases at J, with 11 bases between the two ends. The CDR3 extends over 16 amino acids. Looked up from germline, CDR1 is MNHEY and CDR2 is SMNVEV (reference sequence).

The genes are TRBV29-1 and TRBJ1-3, with D tentatively TRBD1 (5 bases). This CDR3 has 12 residues. Germline assignment: CDR1 SQVTM and CDR2 ANQGSEA. V lost 6 bases, J lost 4 bases, and 10 bases lay in between. CDR3 nucleotides: TGCAGCGTGGGGGTACAGGGAAACACCATATATTTT. This gives the protein CSVGVQGNTIYF.

V gene TRBV28 combines with J gene TRBJ1-4, with TRBD1 matching 8 bases. Germline assignment: CDR1 MDHEN and CDR2 SYDVKM. V lost 4 bases to trimming and J lost 7 bases; unmatched junction nucleotides: 8. This CDR3 comprises 15 residues. The CDR3 sequence is CASSSPGGLGEKLFF. The CDR3 region has the DNA TGTGCCAGCAGTTCCCCAGGGGGCCTAGGTGAAAAACTGTTTTTT. Supplemented by reference TRBV28 and TRBJ1-4, the full variable domain reads DVKVTQSSRYLVKRTGEKVFLECVQDMDHENMFWYRQDPGLGLRLIYFSYDVKMKEKGDIPEGYSVSREKKERFSLILESASTNQTSMYLCASSSPGGLGEKLFFGSGTQLSVL.

V gene TRBV7-2 combines with J gene TRBJ2-7, with a possible D match to TRBD2 (5 bases). Germline V gene lookup returns CDR1 SGHTA and CDR2 FQGNSA. The length of the CDR3 is 14 residues. V shed 5 bases and J shed 0 bases, with 11 bases lying between them. The CDR3 region is CASSNTGSSYEQYF. The CDR3 region has the DNA TGTGCCAGCAGCAACACGGGGAGCTCCTACGAGCAGTACTTC.

This rearrangement joins TRBV11-1 to TRBJ1-1; D gene ambiguous. This CDR3 has 13 residues. The V gene's germline CDR1 is SGHAT and CDR2 FQDESV (reference sequence). Trimming removed 3 bases from V and 1 base from J, with 6 bases in between. The CDR3 here is CASSFRRNTEAFF. CDR3 DNA sequence: TGTGCCAGCAGCTTTAGAAGGAACACTGAAGCTTTCTTT.

The J gene is TRBJ2-2, the V gene TRBV21-1; the table calls TRBD2, which could not be checked here. TRBV21-1 is a pseudogene. This CDR3 spans 15 amino acids. This chain's CDR3 is CASSVRLAGNGELFF. The CDR3 nucleotides read TGTGCCAGCAGCGTTCGACTAGCGGGGAACGGGGAGCTGTTTTTT.

This sequence joins TRBV6-6 and TRBJ1-5; no clear D gene. Between the trimmed V and J ends, which lost 2 bases and 4 bases, there was a span of 9 bases. The CDR3 covers 14 residues. Germline V lookup: CDR1 MNHNY, CDR2 SVGAGI (reference sequence). CDR3 sequence (DNA): TGTGCCAGCAGTTACCGGGCCCTAAATCAGCCCCAGCATTTT. It is translated as CASSYRALNQPQHF.

This rearrangement joins TRBV7-3 to TRBJ1-1, with a possible D match to TRBD1 (5 bases). V gave up 2 bases and J gave up 3 bases, with 7 bases separating them. The CDR3 length is 13 residues. Per germline, CDR1 SGHTA and CDR2 FQGTGA. CDR3 nucleotide sequence: TGTGCCAGCAGCTTAGCAGGGTACACTGAAGCTTTCTTT. Residues: CASSLAGYTEAFF. Looking up the rest from reference TRBV7-3 and TRBJ1-1 gives the full variable domain: GAGVSQTPSNKVTEKGKYVELRCDPISGHTALYWYRQSLGQGPEFLIYFQGTGAADDSGLPNDRFFAVRPEGSVSTLKIQRTERGDSAVYLCASSLAGYTEAFFGQGTRLTVV.

J is TRBJ2-2 and V is TRBV7-9; either TRBD1 or TRBD2 may fit D (5 bases each). The ends were cut back, 3 bases at V and 2 bases at J, with 10 bases in the middle. There are 15 residues in the CDR3. The germline V gene encodes CDR1 SEHNR and CDR2 FQNEAQ (reference sequence). This CDR3 reads CASSFFRDNTGELFF. In DNA form, the CDR3 reads TGTGCCAGCAGCTTTTTCCGGGACAACACCGGGGAGCTGTTTTTT.

The gene calls are TRBV6-4 and TRBJ2-5; TRBD2 agrees at 10 bases. Germline CDR1 and CDR2: MRHNA and SNTAGT. Trimming removed 5 bases from V and 4 bases from J; junction bases left unmatched: 1. The CDR3 totals 13 residues. CDR3 protein: CASSSGGGETQYF. The DNA of the CDR3 is TGTGCCAGCAGTAGCGGGGGGGGAGAGACCCAGTACTTC.

This clone was found once. The V gene is TRBV18, the J gene TRBJ2-2; D is unresolved. CDR1 is KGHSH, CDR2 LQKENI, per germline. CDR3 length: 15 residues. The V gene lost 3 bases and the J gene lost 1 base, with 9 bases spanning the gap. The CDR3 sequence is CASSPWAENTGELFF. In DNA form, the CDR3 reads TGTGCCAGCTCACCTTGGGCAGAGAACACCGGGGAGCTGTTTTTT.

The chain carries TRBV7-9 and TRBJ2-7; the match to TRBD1 covers 7 bases. The germline CDR1 and CDR2 sequences are SEHNR and FQNEAQ (reference sequence). The CDR3 extends over 14 amino acids. With V trimmed by 3 bases and J by 0 bases, 2 bases remained unmatched. The CDR3 bases are TGTGCCAGCAGCTTGGACAGGAGCTCCTACGAGCAGTACTTC. Amino acid sequence: CASSLDRSSYEQYF.

V usage is TRBV2 and J usage is TRBJ2-5, with 14 bases identical to TRBD2. Germline V lookup: CDR1 SNHLY, CDR2 FYNNEI. Trimming at V came to 9 bases and at J to 4 bases, leaving 4 bases not matched to a gene. The CDR3 runs to 14 residues. Here the CDR3 DNA reads TGTGCCAGAGAGACTAGCGGGGGGGCAGAGACCCAGTACTTC. It translates to CARETSGGAETQYF. Drawing the rest from reference TRBV2 and TRBJ2-5, the complete variable domain is EPEVTQTPSHQVTQMGQEVILRCVPISNHLYFYWYRQILGQKVEFLVSFYNNEISEKSEIFDDQFSVERPDGSNFTLKIRSTKLEDSAMYFCARETSGGAETQYFGPGTRLLVL.

The sample holds one count of this clone. The CDR3 sequence: CASTGRGQNYGYTF. The CDR3 DNA is TGTGCCAGCACCGGCAGGGGGCAAAACTATGGCTACACCTTC. The chain is built from TRBV5-4 and TRBJ1-2, with 8 bases that match TRBD1. The CDR3 has 14 amino acids. CDR1 and CDR2 (germline): SGHNT, YYREEE (reference sequence). After removal of 6 bases from V and 2 bases from J, the junction contained 6 bases not matched to a gene.

This sequence joins TRBV6-1 and TRBJ2-5; TRBD2 aligns across 8 bases. J lost 3 bases, V lost 3 bases, and 21 bases had no gene match. The length of the CDR3 is 20 residues. CDR1 is MNHNS, CDR2 SASEGT, per germline. DNA for the CDR3: TGTGCCAGCAGTGACAGTCCAGCGGGGGCCGTGGGGGTTTGGAAAGAGACCCAGTACTTC. This gives the protein CASSDSPAGAVGVWKETQYF.